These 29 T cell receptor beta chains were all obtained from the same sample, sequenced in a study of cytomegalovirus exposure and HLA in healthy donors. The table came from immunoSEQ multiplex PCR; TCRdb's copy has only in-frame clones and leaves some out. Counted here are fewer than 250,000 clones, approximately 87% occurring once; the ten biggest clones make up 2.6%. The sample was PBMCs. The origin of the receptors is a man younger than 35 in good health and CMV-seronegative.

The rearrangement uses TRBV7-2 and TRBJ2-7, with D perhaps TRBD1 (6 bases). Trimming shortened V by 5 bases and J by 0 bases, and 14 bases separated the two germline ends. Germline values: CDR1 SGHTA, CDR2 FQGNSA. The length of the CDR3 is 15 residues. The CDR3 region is CASSPGQPSSYEQYF. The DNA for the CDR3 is TGTGCCAGCAGCCCTGGACAGCCCAGCTCCTACGAGCAGTACTTC. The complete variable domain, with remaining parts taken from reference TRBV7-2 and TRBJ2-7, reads GAGVSQSPSNKVTEKGKDVELRCDPISGHTALYWYRQSLGQGLEFLIYFQGNSAPDKSGLPSDRFSAERTGGSVSTLTIQRTQQEDSAVYLCASSPGQPSSYEQYFGPGTRLTVT.

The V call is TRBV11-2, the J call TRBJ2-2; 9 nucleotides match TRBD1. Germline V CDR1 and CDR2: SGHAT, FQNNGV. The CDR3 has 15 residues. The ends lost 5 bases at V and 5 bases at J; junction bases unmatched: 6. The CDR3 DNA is TGTGCCAGCAGCCGGACAGGGGAAGGGACCGGGGAGCTGTTTTTT. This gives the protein CASSRTGEGTGELFF.

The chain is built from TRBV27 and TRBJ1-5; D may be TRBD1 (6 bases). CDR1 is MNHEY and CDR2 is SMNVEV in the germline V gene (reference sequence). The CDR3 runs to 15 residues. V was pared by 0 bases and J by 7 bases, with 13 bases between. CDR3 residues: CASSLSPGGAQPQHF. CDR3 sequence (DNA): TGTGCCAGCAGTTTATCTCCGGGGGGCGCGCAGCCCCAGCATTTT.

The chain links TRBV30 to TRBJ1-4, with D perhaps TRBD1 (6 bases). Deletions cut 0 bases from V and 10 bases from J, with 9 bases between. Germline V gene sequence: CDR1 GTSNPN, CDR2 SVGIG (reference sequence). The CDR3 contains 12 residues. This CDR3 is CAWSVGGGKLFF. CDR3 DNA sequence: TGTGCCTGGAGTGTAGGGGGGGGAAAACTGTTTTTT.

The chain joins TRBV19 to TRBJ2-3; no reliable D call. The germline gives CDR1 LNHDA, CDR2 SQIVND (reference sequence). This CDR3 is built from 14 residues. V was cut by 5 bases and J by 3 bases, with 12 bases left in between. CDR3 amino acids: CASSARGLTDTQYF. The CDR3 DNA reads TGTGCCAGTAGTGCGCGAGGATTAACAGATACGCAGTATTTT.

Here the CDR3 reads CAWDRETRRSTDTQYF. The CDR3 region has the DNA TGTGCCTGGGACAGGGAAACCCGACGATCCACAGATACGCAGTATTTT. The rearrangement uses TRBV30 and TRBJ2-3, with 7 bases fitting TRBD1. The CDR3 length is 16 residues. Trimming took 5 bases from V and 2 from J; bases not matched to a gene: 13. Germline loops: CDR1 GTSNPN, CDR2 SVGIG (reference sequence). The whole variable domain, remainder taken from reference TRBV30 and TRBJ2-3, is SQTIHQWPATLVQPVGSPLSLECTVEGTSNPNLYWYRQAAGRGLQLLFYSVGIGQISSEVPQNLSASRPQDRQFILSSKKLLLSDSGFYLCAWDRETRRSTDTQYFGPGTRLTVL.

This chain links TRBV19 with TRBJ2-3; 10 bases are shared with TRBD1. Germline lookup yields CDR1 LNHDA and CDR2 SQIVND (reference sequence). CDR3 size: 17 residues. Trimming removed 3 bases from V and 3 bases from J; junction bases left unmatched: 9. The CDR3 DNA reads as TGTGCCAGTAGTATCCCCGGGACAGGGGCAGTTACAGATACGCAGTATTTT. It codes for CASSIPGTGAVTDTQYF.

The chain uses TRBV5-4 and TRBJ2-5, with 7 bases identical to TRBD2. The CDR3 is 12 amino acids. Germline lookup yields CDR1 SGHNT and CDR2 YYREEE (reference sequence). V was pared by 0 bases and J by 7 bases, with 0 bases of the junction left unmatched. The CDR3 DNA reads TGTGCCAGCAGCTTGGCGGGAGGGACCCAGTACTTC. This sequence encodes CASSLAGGTQYF.

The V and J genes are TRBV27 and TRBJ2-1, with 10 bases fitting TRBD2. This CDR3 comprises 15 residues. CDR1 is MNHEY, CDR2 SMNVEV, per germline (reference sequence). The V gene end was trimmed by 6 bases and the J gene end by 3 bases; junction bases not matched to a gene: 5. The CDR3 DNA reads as TGTGCCAGCAGCCCTGGGACTAGCGTCTACAATGAGCAGTTCTTC. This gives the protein CASSPGTSVYNEQFF.

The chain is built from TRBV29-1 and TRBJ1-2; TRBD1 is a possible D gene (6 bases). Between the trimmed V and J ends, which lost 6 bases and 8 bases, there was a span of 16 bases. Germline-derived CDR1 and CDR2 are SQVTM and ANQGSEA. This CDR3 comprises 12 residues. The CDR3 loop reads CSVDFAGDGYTF. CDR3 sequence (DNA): TGCAGCGTGGACTTTGCAGGGGACGGCTACACCTTC.

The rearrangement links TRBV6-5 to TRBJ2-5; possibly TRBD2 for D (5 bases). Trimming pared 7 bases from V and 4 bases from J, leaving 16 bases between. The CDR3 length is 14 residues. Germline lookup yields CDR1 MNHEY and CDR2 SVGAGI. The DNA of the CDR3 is TGTGCCAGCACCGCGGGCGGGCCGGTAGAGACCCAGTACTTC. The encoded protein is CASTAGGPVETQYF.

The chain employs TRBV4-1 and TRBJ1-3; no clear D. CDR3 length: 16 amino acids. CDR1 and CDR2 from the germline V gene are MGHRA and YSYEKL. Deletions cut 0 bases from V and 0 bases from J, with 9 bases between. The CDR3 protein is CASSQDAVASGNTIYF. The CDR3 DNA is TGCGCCAGCAGCCAAGATGCGGTGGCCTCTGGAAACACCATATATTTT.

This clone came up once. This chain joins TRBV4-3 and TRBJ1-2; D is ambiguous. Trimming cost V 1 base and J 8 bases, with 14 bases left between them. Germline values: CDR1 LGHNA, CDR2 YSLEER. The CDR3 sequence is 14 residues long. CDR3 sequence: CASSQVSGFGGYTF. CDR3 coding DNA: TGCGCCAGCAGCCAAGTATCGGGGTTTGGGGGCTACACCTTC.

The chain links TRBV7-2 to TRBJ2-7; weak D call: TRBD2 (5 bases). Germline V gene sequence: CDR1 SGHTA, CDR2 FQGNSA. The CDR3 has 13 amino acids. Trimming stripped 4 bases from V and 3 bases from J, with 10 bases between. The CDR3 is CASSSIRGYEQYF. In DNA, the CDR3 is TGTGCCAGCAGCTCAATACGGGGCTACGAGCAGTACTTC. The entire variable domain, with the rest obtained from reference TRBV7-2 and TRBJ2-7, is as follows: GAGVSQSPSNKVTEKGKDVELRCDPISGHTALYWYRQSLGQGLEFLIYFQGNSAPDKSGLPSDRFSAERTGGSVSTLTIQRTQQEDSAVYLCASSSIRGYEQYFGPGTRLTVT.

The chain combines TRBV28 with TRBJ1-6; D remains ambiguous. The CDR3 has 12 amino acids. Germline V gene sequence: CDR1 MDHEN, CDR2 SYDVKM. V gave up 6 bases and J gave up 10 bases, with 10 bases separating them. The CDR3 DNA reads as TGTGCCAGCAGCCCCCTTAAATCACCCCTCCACTTT. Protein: CASSPLKSPLHF.

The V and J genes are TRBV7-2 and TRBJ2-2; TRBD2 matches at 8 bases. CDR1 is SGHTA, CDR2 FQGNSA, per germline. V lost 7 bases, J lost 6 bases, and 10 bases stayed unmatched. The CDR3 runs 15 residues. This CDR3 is CASNEGTRGAGELFF. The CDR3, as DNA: TGTGCCAGCAACGAAGGGACTAGGGGGGCCGGGGAGCTGTTTTTT.

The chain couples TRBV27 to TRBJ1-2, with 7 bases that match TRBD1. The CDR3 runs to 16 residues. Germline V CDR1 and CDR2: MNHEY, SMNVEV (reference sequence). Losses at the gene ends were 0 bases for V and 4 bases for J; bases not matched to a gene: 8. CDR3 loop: CASSLSQQGIPYGYTF. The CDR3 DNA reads TGTGCCAGCAGTTTATCCCAACAGGGGATCCCCTATGGCTACACCTTC.

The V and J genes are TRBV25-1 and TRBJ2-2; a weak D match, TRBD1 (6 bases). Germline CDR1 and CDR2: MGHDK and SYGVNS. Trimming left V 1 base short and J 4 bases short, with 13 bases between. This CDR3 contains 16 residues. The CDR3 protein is CASSELWTVRTGELFF. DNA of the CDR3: TGTGCCAGCAGTGAATTATGGACAGTGCGCACCGGGGAGCTGTTTTTT.

The CDR3 sequence: CASTSTGEAFF. The CDR3 bases are TGTGCCAGCACCTCTACAGGGGAAGCTTTCTTT. This chain joins TRBV28 and TRBJ1-1; possibly TRBD1 for D (6 bases). The CDR3 runs 11 residues. V was shortened by 7 bases and J by 8 bases, with 11 bases between the two germline ends. Germline CDR1 MDHEN, CDR2 SYDVKM.

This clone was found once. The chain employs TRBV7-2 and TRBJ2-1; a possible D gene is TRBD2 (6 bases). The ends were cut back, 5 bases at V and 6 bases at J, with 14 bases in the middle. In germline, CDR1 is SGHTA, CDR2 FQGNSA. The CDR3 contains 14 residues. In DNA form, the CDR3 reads TGTGCCAGCAGCCTCGAGCGGGCCAGCAATGAGCAGTTCTTC. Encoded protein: CASSLERASNEQFF.

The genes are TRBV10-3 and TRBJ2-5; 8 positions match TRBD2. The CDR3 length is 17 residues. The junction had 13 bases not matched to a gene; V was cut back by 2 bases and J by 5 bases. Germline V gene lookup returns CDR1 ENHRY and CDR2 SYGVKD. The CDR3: CAISEPAGGRPYETQYF. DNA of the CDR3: TGTGCCATCAGTGAGCCGGCGGGGGGCCGACCCTATGAGACCCAGTACTTC.

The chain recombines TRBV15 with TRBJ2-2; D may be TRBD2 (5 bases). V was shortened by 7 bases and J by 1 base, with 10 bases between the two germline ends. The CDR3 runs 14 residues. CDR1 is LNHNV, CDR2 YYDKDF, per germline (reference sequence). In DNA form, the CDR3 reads TGTGCCACCACCCTGAGCGGGAACACCGGGGAGCTGTTTTTT. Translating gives CATTLSGNTGELFF.

The CDR3 reads CASSLSRGSIYEQYF. The CDR3 DNA reads TGCGCCAGCAGCTTGTCCAGGGGTTCTATCTACGAGCAGTACTTC. The chain recombines TRBV5-1 with TRBJ2-7; TRBD1 might be the D (6 bases). This CDR3 is 15 amino acids long. Germline CDR1 and CDR2: SGHRS and YFSETQ. Trimming stripped 1 base from V and 3 bases from J, with 14 bases between.

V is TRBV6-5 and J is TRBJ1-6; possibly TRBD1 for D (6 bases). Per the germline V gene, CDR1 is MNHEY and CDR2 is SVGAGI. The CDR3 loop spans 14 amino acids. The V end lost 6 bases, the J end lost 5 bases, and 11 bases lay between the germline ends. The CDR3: CASRGGADNSPLHF. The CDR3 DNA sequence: TGTGCCAGCAGGGGGGGGGCGGATAATTCACCCCTCCACTTT.

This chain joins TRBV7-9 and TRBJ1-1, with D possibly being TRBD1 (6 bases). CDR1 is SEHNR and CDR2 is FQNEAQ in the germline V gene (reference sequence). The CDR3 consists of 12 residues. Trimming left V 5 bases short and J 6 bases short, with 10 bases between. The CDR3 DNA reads TGTGCCAGCAGCCCGGCAGGGGCTGAAGCTTTCTTT. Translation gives CASSPAGAEAFF. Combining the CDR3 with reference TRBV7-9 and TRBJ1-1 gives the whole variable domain DTGVSQNPRHKITKRGQNVTFRCDPISEHNRLYWYRQTLGQGPEFLTYFQNEAQLEKSRLLSDRFSAERPKGSFSTLEIQRTEQGDSAMYLCASSPAGAEAFFGQGTRLTVV.

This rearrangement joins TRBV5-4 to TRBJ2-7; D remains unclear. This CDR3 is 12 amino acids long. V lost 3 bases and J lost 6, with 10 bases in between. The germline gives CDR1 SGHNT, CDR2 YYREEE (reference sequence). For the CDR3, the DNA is TGTGCCAGCAGCTCTCTAGTCGGCGAGCAGTACTTC. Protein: CASSSLVGEQYF. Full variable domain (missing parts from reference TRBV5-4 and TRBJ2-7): ETGVTQSPTHLIKTRGQQVTLRCSSQSGHNTVSWYQQALGQGPQFIFQYYREEENGRGNFPPRFSGLQFPNYSSELNVNALELDDSALYLCASSSLVGEQYFGPGTRLTVT.

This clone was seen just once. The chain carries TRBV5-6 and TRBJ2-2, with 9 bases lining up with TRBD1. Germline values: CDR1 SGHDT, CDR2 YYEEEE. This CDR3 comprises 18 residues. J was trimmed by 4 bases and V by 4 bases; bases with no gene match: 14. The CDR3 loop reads CASSLQGVGQGVTGELFF. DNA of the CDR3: TGTGCCAGCAGCCTACAGGGGGTGGGACAGGGAGTCACCGGGGAGCTGTTTTTT.

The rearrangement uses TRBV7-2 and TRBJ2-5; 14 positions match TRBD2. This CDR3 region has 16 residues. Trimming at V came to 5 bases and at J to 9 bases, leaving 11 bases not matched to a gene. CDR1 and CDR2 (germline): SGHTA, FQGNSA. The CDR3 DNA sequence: TGTGCCAGCAGCCGGGGACGGACTAGCGGGAGGTCGTCCCAGTACTTC. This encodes CASSRGRTSGRSSQYF.

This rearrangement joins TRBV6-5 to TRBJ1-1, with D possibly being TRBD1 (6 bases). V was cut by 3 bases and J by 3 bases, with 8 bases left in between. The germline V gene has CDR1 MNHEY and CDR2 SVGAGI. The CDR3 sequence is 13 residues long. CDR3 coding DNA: TGTGCCAGCAGTTATGGGGGCGACACTGAAGCTTTCTTT. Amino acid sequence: CASSYGGDTEAFF.